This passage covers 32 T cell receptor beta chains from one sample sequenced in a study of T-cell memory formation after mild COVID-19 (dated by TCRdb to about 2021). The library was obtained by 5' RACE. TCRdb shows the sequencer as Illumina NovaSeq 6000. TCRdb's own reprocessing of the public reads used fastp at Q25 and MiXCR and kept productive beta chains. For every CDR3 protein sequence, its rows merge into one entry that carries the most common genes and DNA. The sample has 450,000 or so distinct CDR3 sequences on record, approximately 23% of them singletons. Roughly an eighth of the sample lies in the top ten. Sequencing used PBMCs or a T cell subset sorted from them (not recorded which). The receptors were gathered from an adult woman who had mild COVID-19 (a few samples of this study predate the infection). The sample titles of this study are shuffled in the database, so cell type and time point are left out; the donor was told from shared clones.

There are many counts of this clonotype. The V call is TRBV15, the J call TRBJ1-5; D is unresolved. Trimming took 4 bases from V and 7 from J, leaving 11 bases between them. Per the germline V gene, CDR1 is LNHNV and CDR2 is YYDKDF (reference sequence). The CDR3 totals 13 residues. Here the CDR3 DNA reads TGTGCCACCAGCACCGCGGGTTACCAGCCCCAGCATTTT. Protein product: CATSTAGYQPQHF.

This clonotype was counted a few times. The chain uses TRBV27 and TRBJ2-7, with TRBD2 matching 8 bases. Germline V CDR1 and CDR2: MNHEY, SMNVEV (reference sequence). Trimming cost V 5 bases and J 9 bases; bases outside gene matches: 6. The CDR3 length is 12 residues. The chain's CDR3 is CASSPGLARQYF. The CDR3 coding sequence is TGTGCCAGCAGTCCCGGACTAGCAAGGCAGTACTTC.

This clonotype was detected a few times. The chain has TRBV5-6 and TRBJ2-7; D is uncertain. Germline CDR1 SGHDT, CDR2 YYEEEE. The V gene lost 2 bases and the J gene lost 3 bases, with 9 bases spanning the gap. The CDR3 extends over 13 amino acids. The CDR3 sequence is CASSFKLHYEQYF. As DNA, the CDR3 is TGTGCCAGCAGCTTCAAGTTACACTACGAGCAGTACTTC. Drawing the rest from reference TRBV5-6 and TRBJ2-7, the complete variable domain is DAGVTQSPTHLIKTRGQQVTLRCSPKSGHDTVSWYQQALGQGPQFIFQYYEEEERQRGNFPDRFSGHQFPNYSSELNVNALLLGDSALYLCASSFKLHYEQYFGPGTRLTVT.

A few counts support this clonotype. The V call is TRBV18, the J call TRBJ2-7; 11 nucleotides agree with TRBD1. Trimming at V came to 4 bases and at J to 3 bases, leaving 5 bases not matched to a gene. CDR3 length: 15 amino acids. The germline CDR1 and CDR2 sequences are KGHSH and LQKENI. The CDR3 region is CASSLRTGGIYEQYF. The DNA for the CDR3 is TGTGCCAGCTCACTTAGGACAGGGGGCATCTACGAGCAGTACTTC. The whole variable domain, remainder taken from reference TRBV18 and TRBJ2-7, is NAGVMQNPRHLVRRRGQEARLRCSPMKGHSHVYWYRQLPEEGLKFMVYLQKENIIDESGMPKERFSAEFPKEGPSILRIQQVVRGDSAAYFCASSLRTGGIYEQYFGPGTRLTVT.

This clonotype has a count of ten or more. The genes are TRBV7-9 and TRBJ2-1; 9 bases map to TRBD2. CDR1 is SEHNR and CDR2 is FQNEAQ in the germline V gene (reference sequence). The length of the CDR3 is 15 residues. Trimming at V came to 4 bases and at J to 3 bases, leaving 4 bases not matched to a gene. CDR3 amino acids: CASSSASGIYNEQFF. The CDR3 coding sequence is TGTGCCAGCAGCTCGGCTAGCGGGATCTACAATGAGCAGTTCTTC.

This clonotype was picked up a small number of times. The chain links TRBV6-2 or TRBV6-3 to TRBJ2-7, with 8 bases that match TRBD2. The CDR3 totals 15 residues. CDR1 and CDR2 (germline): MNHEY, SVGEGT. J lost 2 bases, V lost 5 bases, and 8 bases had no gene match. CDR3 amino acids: CASSDSGTKTYEQYF. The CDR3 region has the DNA TGTGCCAGCAGTGATAGCGGGACCAAAACCTACGAGCAGTACTTC.

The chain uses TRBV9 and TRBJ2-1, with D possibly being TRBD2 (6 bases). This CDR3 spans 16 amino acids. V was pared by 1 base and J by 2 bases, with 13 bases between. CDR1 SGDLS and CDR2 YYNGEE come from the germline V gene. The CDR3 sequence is CASSVLGGFAYNEQFF. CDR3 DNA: TGTGCCAGCAGCGTATTAGGAGGGTTCGCCTACAATGAGCAGTTCTTC. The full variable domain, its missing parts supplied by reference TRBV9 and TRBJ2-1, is DSGVTQTPKHLITATGQRVTLRCSPRSGDLSVYWYQQSLDQGLQFLIQYYNGEERAKGNILERFSAQQFPDLHSELNLSSLELGDSALYFCASSVLGGFAYNEQFFGPGTRLTVL.

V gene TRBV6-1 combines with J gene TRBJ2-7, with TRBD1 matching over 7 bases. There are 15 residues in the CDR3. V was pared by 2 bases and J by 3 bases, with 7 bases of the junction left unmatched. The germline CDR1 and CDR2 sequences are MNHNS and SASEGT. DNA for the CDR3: TGTGCCAGCAGTGAAATAGGGGACAGATACTACGAGCAGTACTTC. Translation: CASSEIGDRYYEQYF.

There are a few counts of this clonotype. Here the CDR3 reads CASSEGVGTGRKFF. In DNA, the CDR3 is TGTGCCAGCAGTGAGGGCGTGGGGACAGGCCGAAAGTTCTTC. The chain employs TRBV25-1 and TRBJ2-1; 8 nucleotides line up with TRBD1. The germline V gene has CDR1 MGHDK and CDR2 SYGVNS. CDR3 length: 14 residues. Unmatched junction bases numbered 12, after V lost 3 bases and J lost 14 bases.

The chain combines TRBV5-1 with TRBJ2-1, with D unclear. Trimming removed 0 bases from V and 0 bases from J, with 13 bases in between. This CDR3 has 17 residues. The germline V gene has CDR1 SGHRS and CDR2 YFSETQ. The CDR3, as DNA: TGCGCCAGCAGCTTGGGTTTGCGGTTAAGCTCCTACAATGAGCAGTTCTTC. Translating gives CASSLGLRLSSYNEQFF.

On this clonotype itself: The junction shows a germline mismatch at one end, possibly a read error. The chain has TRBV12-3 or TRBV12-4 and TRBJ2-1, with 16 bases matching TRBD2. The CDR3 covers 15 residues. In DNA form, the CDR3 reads TGTGCCAGCAGTTTCCCGGGACTAGCGGGGGGGCTCGCGATCTTC. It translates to CASSFPGLAGGLAIF.

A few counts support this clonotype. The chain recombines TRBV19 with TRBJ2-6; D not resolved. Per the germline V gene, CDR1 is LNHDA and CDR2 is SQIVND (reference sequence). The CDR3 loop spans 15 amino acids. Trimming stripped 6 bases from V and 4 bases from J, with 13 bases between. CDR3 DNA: TGTGCCAGTAGAGACCGGGCTCCCGGGGCCAACGTCCTGACTTTC. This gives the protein CASRDRAPGANVLTF.

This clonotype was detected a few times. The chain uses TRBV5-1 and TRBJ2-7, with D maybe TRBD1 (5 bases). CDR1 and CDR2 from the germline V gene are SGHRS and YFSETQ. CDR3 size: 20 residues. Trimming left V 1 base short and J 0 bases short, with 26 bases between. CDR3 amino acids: CASSLWSRAALTEVSYEQYF. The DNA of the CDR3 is TGCGCCAGCAGCTTGTGGTCTCGGGCGGCCCTGACAGAAGTCTCCTACGAGCAGTACTTC.

The CDR3 nucleotides are TGTGCCAGCAGTCCGGGACAGGGTGACGGGGAGCTGTTTTTT. This codes for CASSPGQGDGELFF. The V gene is TRBV27, the J gene TRBJ2-2, with 9 bases lining up with TRBD1. The CDR3 is made up of 14 amino acids. CDR1 MNHEY and CDR2 SMNVEV come from the germline V gene (reference sequence). The J segment lost 7 bases and the V segment lost 5 bases, leaving 5 bases of the junction unmatched.

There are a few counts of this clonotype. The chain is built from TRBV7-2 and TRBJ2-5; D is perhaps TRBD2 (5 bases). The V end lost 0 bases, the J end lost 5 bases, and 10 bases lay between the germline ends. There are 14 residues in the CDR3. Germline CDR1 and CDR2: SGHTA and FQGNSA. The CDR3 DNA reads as TGTGCCAGCAGCTTAGCGGGATGGAGGGAGACCCAGTACTTC. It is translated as CASSLAGWRETQYF.

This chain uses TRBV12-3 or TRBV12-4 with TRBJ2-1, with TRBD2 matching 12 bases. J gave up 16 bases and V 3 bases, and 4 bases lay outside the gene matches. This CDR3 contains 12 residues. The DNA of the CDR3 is TGTGCCAGCAGTTTGACTAGCGGGAGAACTTTCTTC. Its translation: CASSLTSGRTFF.

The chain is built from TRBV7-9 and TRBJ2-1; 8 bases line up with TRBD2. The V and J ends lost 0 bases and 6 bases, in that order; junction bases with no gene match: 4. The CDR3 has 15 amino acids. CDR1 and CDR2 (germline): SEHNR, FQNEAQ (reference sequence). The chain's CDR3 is CASSLASGASNEQFF. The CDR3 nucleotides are TGTGCCAGCAGCTTAGCTAGCGGGGCGTCCAATGAGCAGTTCTTC.

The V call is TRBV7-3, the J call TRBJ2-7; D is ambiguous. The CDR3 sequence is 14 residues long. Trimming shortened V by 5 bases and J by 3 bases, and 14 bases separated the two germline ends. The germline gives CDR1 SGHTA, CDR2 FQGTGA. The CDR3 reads CASSASHNDYEQYF. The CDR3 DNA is TGTGCCAGCAGCGCCTCACACAACGACTACGAGCAGTACTTC.

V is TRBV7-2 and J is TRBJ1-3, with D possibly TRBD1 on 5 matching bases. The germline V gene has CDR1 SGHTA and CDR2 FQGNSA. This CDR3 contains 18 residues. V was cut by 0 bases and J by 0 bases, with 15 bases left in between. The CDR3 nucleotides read TGTGCCAGCAGCTTAGCGGGAGGACAAACAATCTCTGGAAACACCATATATTTT. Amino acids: CASSLAGGQTISGNTIYF.

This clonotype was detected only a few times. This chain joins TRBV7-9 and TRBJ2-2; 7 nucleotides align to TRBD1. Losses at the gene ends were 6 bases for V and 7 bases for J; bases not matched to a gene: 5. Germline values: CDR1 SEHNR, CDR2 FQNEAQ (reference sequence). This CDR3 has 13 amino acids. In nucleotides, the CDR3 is TGTGCCAGCAGGCTACAGGGGATCGGGGAGCTGTTTTTT. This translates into CASRLQGIGELFF.

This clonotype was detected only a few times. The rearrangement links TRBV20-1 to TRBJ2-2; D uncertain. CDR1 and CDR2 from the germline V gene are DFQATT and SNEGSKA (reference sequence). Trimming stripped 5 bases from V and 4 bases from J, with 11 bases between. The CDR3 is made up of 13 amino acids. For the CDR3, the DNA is TGCAGTGCTTCTCGTGGGATCACCGGGGAGCTGTTTTTT. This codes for CSASRGITGELFF.

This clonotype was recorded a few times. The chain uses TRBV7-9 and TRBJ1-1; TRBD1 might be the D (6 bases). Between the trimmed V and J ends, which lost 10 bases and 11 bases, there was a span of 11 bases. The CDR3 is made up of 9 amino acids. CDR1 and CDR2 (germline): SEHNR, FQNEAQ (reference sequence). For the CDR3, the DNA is TGTGCCATTAGAGGGGGGGCTTTCTTT. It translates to CAIRGGAFF. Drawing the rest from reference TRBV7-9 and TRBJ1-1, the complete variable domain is DTGVSQNPRHKITKRGQNVTFRCDPISEHNRLYWYRQTLGQGPEFLTYFQNEAQLEKSRLLSDRFSAERPKGSFSTLEIQRTEQGDSAMYLCAIRGGAFFGQGTRLTVV.

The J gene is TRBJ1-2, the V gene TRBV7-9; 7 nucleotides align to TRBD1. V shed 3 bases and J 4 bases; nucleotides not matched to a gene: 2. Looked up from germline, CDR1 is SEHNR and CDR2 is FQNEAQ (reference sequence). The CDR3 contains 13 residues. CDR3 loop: CASSFAGGYGYTF. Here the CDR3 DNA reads TGTGCCAGCAGCTTCGCAGGGGGCTATGGCTACACCTTC.

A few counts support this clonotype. CDR3 bases: TGTGCCAGCAGCCAAGAAATTAGGGCTGAGCAGTTCTTC. It codes for CASSQEIRAEQFF. This chain links TRBV3-1 with TRBJ2-1; D gene unclear. Trimming took off 0 bases at V and 9 bases at J, with 9 bases between the two ends. CDR1 and CDR2 (germline): LGHDT, YNNKEL (reference sequence). This CDR3 comprises 13 residues.

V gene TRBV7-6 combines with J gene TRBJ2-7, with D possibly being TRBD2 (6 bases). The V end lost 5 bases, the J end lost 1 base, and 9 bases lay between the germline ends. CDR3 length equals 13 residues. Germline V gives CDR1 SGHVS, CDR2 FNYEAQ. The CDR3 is CASSRGISYEQYF. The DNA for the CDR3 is TGTGCCAGCAGCCGCGGGATTTCCTACGAGCAGTACTTC.

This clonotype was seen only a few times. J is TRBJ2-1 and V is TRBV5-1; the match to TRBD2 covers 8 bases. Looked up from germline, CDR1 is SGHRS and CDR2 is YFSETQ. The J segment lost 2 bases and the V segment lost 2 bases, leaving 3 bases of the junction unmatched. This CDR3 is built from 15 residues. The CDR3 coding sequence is TGCGCCAGCAGCTTAAAGCGGGGGACCTACAATGAGCAGTTCTTC. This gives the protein CASSLKRGTYNEQFF.

Written as DNA, the CDR3 is TGTGCCAGCAGTTTAGAGTTAGCGGGAGACTACAATGAGCAGTTCTTC. It yields the protein CASSLELAGDYNEQFF. The V and J genes are TRBV12-3 or TRBV12-4 and TRBJ2-1; 9 positions match TRBD2. CDR3 length: 16 amino acids. J lost 3 bases, V lost 1 base, and 4 bases had no gene match.

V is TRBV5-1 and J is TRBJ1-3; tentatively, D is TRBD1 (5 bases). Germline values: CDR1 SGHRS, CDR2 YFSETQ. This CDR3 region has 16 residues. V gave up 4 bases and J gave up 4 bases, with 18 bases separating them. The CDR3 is CASSPALGRQGNTIYF. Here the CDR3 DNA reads TGCGCCAGCAGCCCGGCATTGGGACGGCAAGGAAACACCATATATTTT.

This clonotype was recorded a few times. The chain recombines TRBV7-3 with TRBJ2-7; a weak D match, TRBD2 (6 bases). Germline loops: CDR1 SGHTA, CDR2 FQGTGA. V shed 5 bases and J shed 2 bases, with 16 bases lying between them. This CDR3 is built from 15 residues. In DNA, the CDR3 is TGTGCCAGCAGCCCCGAGCTAGCGTCTCCCTACGAGCAGTACTTC. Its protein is CASSPELASPYEQYF.

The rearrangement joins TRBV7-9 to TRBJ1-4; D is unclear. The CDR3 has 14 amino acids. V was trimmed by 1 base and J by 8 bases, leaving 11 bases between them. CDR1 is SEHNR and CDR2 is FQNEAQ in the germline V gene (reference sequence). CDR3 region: CASSLVTGREKLFF. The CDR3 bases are TGTGCCAGCAGCTTAGTTACGGGGAGAGAAAAACTGTTTTTT.

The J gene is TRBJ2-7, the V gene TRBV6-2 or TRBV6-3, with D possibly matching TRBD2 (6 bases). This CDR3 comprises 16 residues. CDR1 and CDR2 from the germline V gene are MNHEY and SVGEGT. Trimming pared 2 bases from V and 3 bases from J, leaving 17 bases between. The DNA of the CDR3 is TGTGCCAGCAGTTACACTCCAGGGACTCACTTCTACGAGCAGTACTTC. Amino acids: CASSYTPGTHFYEQYF.

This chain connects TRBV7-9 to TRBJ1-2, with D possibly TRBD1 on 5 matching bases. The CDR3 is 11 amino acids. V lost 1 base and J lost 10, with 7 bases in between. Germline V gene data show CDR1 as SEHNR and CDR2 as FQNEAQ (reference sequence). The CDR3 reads CASSLEGAYTF. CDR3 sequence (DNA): TGTGCCAGCAGCTTAGAAGGGGCCTACACCTTC. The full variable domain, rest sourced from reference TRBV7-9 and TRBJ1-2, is DTGVSQNPRHKITKRGQNVTFRCDPISEHNRLYWYRQTLGQGPEFLTYFQNEAQLEKSRLLSDRFSAERPKGSFSTLEIQRTEQGDSAMYLCASSLEGAYTFGSGTRLTVV.